Following are 22 T cell receptor beta chains from one sample sequenced in a study of T cell responses to AZD1222 COVID-19 vaccine. Produced via immunoSEQ multiplex PCR; TCRdb's table is partial and in-frame only. The sample records about 150,000 clones, 80% to 95% being singletons. The sample in question was peripheral blood, obtained 28 days after the second AZD1222 dose. These receptors came from an adult who received the AZD1222 COVID-19 vaccine.

This rearrangement joins TRBV27 to TRBJ1-2, with D possibly matching TRBD1 (6 bases). Germline loops: CDR1 MNHEY, CDR2 SMNVEV (reference sequence). The CDR3 totals 14 residues. V shed 2 bases and J shed 7 bases, with 14 bases lying between them. CDR3 residues: CASSLRGGWGGYTF. The CDR3 DNA follows: TGTGCCAGCAGTTTACGGGGGGGCTGGGGTGGCTACACCTTC.

The V and J genes are TRBV7-7 and TRBJ2-1; 7 bases agree with TRBD2. This CDR3 spans 16 amino acids. V was pared by 4 bases and J by 5 bases, with 11 bases of the junction left unmatched. The germline V gene encodes CDR1 SSHAT and CDR2 FNYEAQ (reference sequence). This chain's CDR3 is CASSSLGGPADNEQFF. The CDR3 DNA reads TGTGCCAGCAGCTCCTTGGGAGGGCCGGCGGACAATGAGCAGTTCTTC.

This rearrangement joins TRBV27 to TRBJ2-1, with 9 bases that match TRBD2. The CDR3 extends over 15 amino acids. Per the germline V gene, CDR1 is MNHEY and CDR2 is SMNVEV (reference sequence). J gave up 6 bases and V 0 bases, and 3 bases lay outside the gene matches. The CDR3 sequence is CASSLSGGRANEQFF. The CDR3, as DNA: TGTGCCAGCAGTTTATCTGGCGGGAGGGCCAATGAGCAGTTCTTC.

This rearrangement joins TRBV28 to TRBJ1-2; the D is unclear. V was clipped by 10 bases and J by 4 bases, with 16 bases between them. Germline loops: CDR1 MDHEN, CDR2 SYDVKM. The CDR3 extends over 13 amino acids. CDR3 in amino acids: CAIPTVRGYGYTF. In DNA, the CDR3 is TGTGCCATCCCTACGGTACGCGGCTATGGCTACACCTTC.

This clone was seen a single time. The V call is TRBV5-5, the J call TRBJ2-1, with TRBD2 matching over 7 bases. Germline V CDR1 and CDR2: SGHKS, YYEKEE (reference sequence). Germline trimming cut 4 bases from V and 5 bases from J; bases unmatched to any gene: 15. CDR3 length: 17 amino acids. This chain's CDR3 is CASSPIPSTAGDNEQFF. CDR3 nucleotides: TGTGCCAGCAGCCCAATTCCATCAACGGCGGGGGACAATGAGCAGTTCTTC.

The chain employs TRBV7-9 and TRBJ1-5, with no clear D. The ends were cut back, 2 bases at V and 6 bases at J, with 8 bases in the middle. The CDR3 consists of 13 residues. Germline V gives CDR1 SEHNR, CDR2 FQNEAQ (reference sequence). The CDR3 coding sequence is TGTGCCAGCAGCTTACGTGGGAGTCAGCCCCAGCATTTT. Protein product: CASSLRGSQPQHF.

CDR3 in DNA: TGTGCCAGCAGCTTGGACAGGCTTAATGGCTACACCTTC. This codes for CASSLDRLNGYTF. The rearrangement joins TRBV5-4 to TRBJ1-2; TRBD1 is a possible D gene (5 bases). There are 13 residues in the CDR3. Per the germline V gene, CDR1 is SGHNT and CDR2 is YYREEE (reference sequence). V lost 0 bases, J lost 6 bases, and 9 bases lay in between.

The genes are TRBV6-4 and TRBJ1-2; no firm D call. Germline loops: CDR1 MRHNA, CDR2 SNTAGT. This CDR3 has 16 residues. The V gene lost 6 bases and the J gene lost 5 bases, with 22 bases spanning the gap. The CDR3 here is CASRQTLTRNQYGYTF. The CDR3 nucleotides read TGTGCCAGCAGGCAAACACTGACAAGGAATCAGTATGGCTACACCTTC.

In its sample, this clone was seen once. V gene TRBV9 combines with J gene TRBJ1-2; D is ambiguous. From germline, CDR1 is SGDLS and CDR2 YYNGEE. The CDR3 is 14 amino acids. The V end lost 3 bases, the J end lost 8 bases, and 17 bases lay between the germline ends. In DNA form, the CDR3 reads TGTGCCAGCAGCGGTGCAAGACATTTGGTCGGCTACACCTTC. Residues: CASSGARHLVGYTF. The full variable domain, rest sourced from reference TRBV9 and TRBJ1-2, is DSGVTQTPKHLITATGQRVTLRCSPRSGDLSVYWYQQSLDQGLQFLIQYYNGEERAKGNILERFSAQQFPDLHSELNLSSLELGDSALYFCASSGARHLVGYTFGSGTRLTVV.

The chain recombines TRBV27 with TRBJ2-2, with 7 bases lining up with TRBD1. Germline V gene lookup returns CDR1 MNHEY and CDR2 SMNVEV (reference sequence). The CDR3 contains 16 residues. V lost 6 bases, J lost 3 bases, and 10 bases stayed unmatched. CDR3: CASRTSGTAYTGELFF. The DNA for the CDR3 is TGTGCCAGCAGAACCTCCGGGACAGCCTACACCGGGGAGCTGTTTTTT.

The chain has TRBV7-9 and TRBJ1-5, with 9 bases identical to TRBD1. Germline lookup yields CDR1 SEHNR and CDR2 FQNEAQ (reference sequence). This CDR3 is 14 amino acids long. Germline trimming cut 6 bases from V and 4 bases from J; bases unmatched to any gene: 4. CDR3 DNA sequence: TGTGCCAGCAGTACAGGGGGCCCTAATCAGCCCCAGCATTTT. Its translation is CASSTGGPNQPQHF. Based on the CDR3 plus reference TRBV7-9 and TRBJ1-5, the full variable domain is DTGVSQNPRHKITKRGQNVTFRCDPISEHNRLYWYRQTLGQGPEFLTYFQNEAQLEKSRLLSDRFSAERPKGSFSTLEIQRTEQGDSAMYLCASSTGGPNQPQHFGDGTRLSIL.

The chain carries TRBV30 and TRBJ2-7; D may be TRBD2 (5 bases). Trimming stripped 0 bases from V and 3 bases from J, with 6 bases between. CDR3 size: 12 residues. Germline V gene sequence: CDR1 GTSNPN, CDR2 SVGIG (reference sequence). DNA of the CDR3: TGTGCCTGGAGTGTAACTAGCTACGAGCAGTACTTC. This sequence encodes CAWSVTSYEQYF.

The genes are TRBV28 and TRBJ1-1; the D is unclear. Trimming stripped 5 bases from V and 3 bases from J, with 13 bases between. The CDR3 is 14 amino acids. Germline V gives CDR1 MDHEN, CDR2 SYDVKM. The CDR3 DNA follows: TGTGCCAGCAGTCCCCCAGAATGGTACACTGAAGCTTTCTTT. Translating gives CASSPPEWYTEAFF.

This clone was detected a few times. The rearrangement links TRBV7-3 to TRBJ2-1, with D possibly TRBD1 on 6 matching bases. The germline V and J ends were trimmed by 4 bases and 10 bases, with 17 bases remaining between them. The CDR3 is 14 amino acids. Germline lookup yields CDR1 SGHTA and CDR2 FQGTGA. The CDR3 loop reads CASSSGTQVREQFF. The CDR3 DNA is TGTGCCAGCAGCTCAGGGACACAAGTTCGGGAGCAGTTCTTC.

To note about this clone: A read error may account for a junction end that differs from germline. This chain connects TRBV3-1 (or the pseudogene TRBV3-2) to TRBJ2-7; 9 bases fit TRBD1. Germline V gene sequence: CDR1 LGHDT, CDR2 YNNKEL (reference sequence). This CDR3 is 12 amino acids long. CDR3 protein: CASSQDMRDRDF. CDR3 in DNA: TGTGCCAGCAGCCAAGATATGCGGGACAGGGATTTC.

The rearrangement uses TRBV18 and TRBJ2-5; TRBD2 matches 10 bases. After removal of 2 bases from V and 3 bases from J, the junction contained 3 bases not matched to a gene. Germline V gives CDR1 KGHSH, CDR2 LQKENI. This CDR3 has 15 amino acids. The CDR3 loop reads CASSPSLAGEETQYF. The CDR3 DNA reads TGTGCCAGCTCACCAAGCCTAGCGGGAGAAGAGACCCAGTACTTC.

The genes are TRBV4-3 and TRBJ1-6; weak D call: TRBD1 (6 bases). Germline CDR1 reads LGHNA; CDR2 reads YSLEER. V was cut by 7 bases and J by 0 bases, with 13 bases left in between. CDR3 length: 16 residues. DNA for the CDR3: TGCGCCAGCAAAGGACAGCTAAGCTCCTATAATTCACCCCTCCACTTT. As protein: CASKGQLSSYNSPLHF.

V is TRBV28 and J is TRBJ2-3, with D unclear. The CDR3 is 11 amino acids. Germline CDR1 reads MDHEN; CDR2 reads SYDVKM. Trimming pared 5 bases from V and 6 bases from J, leaving 6 bases between. The CDR3 loop reads CASSPRDTQYF. CDR3 nucleotide sequence: TGTGCCAGCAGTCCCCGGGATACGCAGTATTTT.

The chain employs TRBV6-6 and TRBJ2-7, with 7 bases fitting TRBD2. This CDR3 has 15 amino acids. From germline, CDR1 is MNHNY and CDR2 SVGAGI (reference sequence). The trim removed 4 bases at V and 3 bases at J, leaving 9 bases unmatched. This chain's CDR3 is CASSSGGIPYYEQYF. CDR3 DNA: TGTGCCAGCAGTTCGGGGGGAATTCCCTACTACGAGCAGTACTTC.

This clone was detected once. CDR3 bases: TGTGCCAGCAGCGTAGCCAATGAGCAGTTCTTC. Protein: CASSVANEQFF. V usage is TRBV9 and J usage is TRBJ2-1; D gene ambiguous. Trimming removed 0 bases at V and 6 bases at J, with 1 base between. Germline V gives CDR1 SGDLS, CDR2 YYNGEE. CDR3 size: 11 residues.

The V and J genes are TRBV4-1 and TRBJ2-5; TRBD1 matches 8 bases. V shed 1 base and J 3 bases; nucleotides not matched to a gene: 1. The CDR3 covers 14 residues. Germline CDR1 MGHRA, CDR2 YSYEKL. As DNA, the CDR3 is TGCGCCAGCAGCCAAGGGGGACAGGAAGAGACCCAGTACTTC. The encoded protein is CASSQGGQEETQYF.

With regard to this clone: This sample includes further DNA sequences coding for the same CDR3. This rearrangement joins TRBV30 to TRBJ1-2; D unclear. Trimming took off 3 bases at V and 5 bases at J, with 4 bases between the two ends. The V gene's germline CDR1 is GTSNPN and CDR2 SVGIG (reference sequence). CDR3 length equals 10 residues. CDR3 DNA sequence: TGTGCCTGGAGCGGTTATGGCTACACCTTC. Its translation: CAWSGYGYTF.